A single sample gave rise to the 30 T cell receptor beta chains below, sequenced in a study of blood T cells in healthy people across ages. A second roughly 6 to 12 cycle PCR used barcoded and J-beta primers. MiXCR was run by TCRdb on the 5' RACE reads, yielding one entry per CDR3 protein. Of 600,000 or so distinct CDR3 sequences listed, roughly 21% are singletons. Sequenced material: blood. The receptors derive from a man aged 70-80 years in good health.

As regards this clonotype: A junction boundary mismatches the germline segment, possibly from a read error. This chain links TRBV20-1 with TRBJ2-7; tentative D call: TRBD1 (6 bases). The CDR3 is 13 amino acids. Germline values: CDR1 DFQATT, CDR2 SNEGSKA (reference sequence). This CDR3 is CSANQGSSCEQYF. The DNA for the CDR3 is TGCAGTGCTAACCAGGGGAGCTCCTGCGAGCAGTACTTC.

There are a few counts of this clonotype. The rearrangement links TRBV29-1 to TRBJ1-2, with D possibly matching TRBD1 (6 bases). The V end was cut by 3 bases, the J end by 2 bases, with 10 bases between. Germline V lookup: CDR1 SQVTM, CDR2 ANQGSEA. CDR3 length: 13 residues. CDR3 region: CSVDGTPNYGYTF. The CDR3 nucleotides read TGCAGCGTTGACGGGACACCCAACTATGGCTACACCTTC.

The gene calls are TRBV4-2 and TRBJ2-7, with 8 nucleotides matching TRBD1. Trimming cost V 2 bases and J 1 base; bases outside gene matches: 4. CDR1 is LGHNA and CDR2 is YNFKEQ in the germline V gene. The CDR3 consists of 15 residues. The CDR3 DNA follows: TGTGCCAGCAGCCAACCGGGGACAGGTTCCTACGAGCAGTACTTC. Encoded protein: CASSQPGTGSYEQYF.

This chain uses TRBV6-9 with TRBJ1-1, with TRBD1 as a possible D gene (5 bases). This CDR3 has 11 residues. V dropped 7 bases and J dropped 7 bases, with 10 bases sitting between them. The germline V gene has CDR1 MNHGY and CDR2 SVAAGI. The CDR3 region is CASTPTVEAFF. Written as DNA, the CDR3 is TGTGCCAGCACCCCGACAGTTGAAGCTTTCTTT.

The J gene is TRBJ2-3, the V gene TRBV5-1; D might be TRBD2 (6 bases). The ends were cut back, 0 bases at V and 1 base at J, with 18 bases in the middle. Germline loops: CDR1 SGHRS, CDR2 YFSETQ. CDR3 length: 18 residues. The CDR3 is CASSLDLGGRQRTDTQYF. The CDR3 region has the DNA TGCGCCAGCAGCTTGGATCTTGGTGGGAGGCAGCGCACAGATACGCAGTATTTT. The full variable domain, its missing parts supplied by reference TRBV5-1 and TRBJ2-3, is KAGVTQTPRYLIKTRGQQVTLSCSPISGHRSVSWYQQTPGQGLQFLFEYFSETQRNKGNFPGRFSGRQFSNSRSEMNVSTLELGDSALYLCASSLDLGGRQRTDTQYFGPGTRLTVL.

The sample holds many counts of this clonotype. The V call is TRBV20-1, the J call TRBJ2-1, with D unresolved. The CDR3 sequence is 16 residues long. V shed 3 bases and J shed 6 bases, with 21 bases lying between them. The germline CDR1 and CDR2 sequences are DFQATT and SNEGSKA (reference sequence). CDR3 sequence (DNA): TGCAGTGCTAGTATTTCGGGTAACCGCCAAATCAATGAGCAGTTCTTC. It specifies CSASISGNRQINEQFF.

This clonotype was counted a few times. J is TRBJ2-5 and V is TRBV2; D assignment may be TRBD1 or TRBD2 (5 bases each). The J call may be wrong; the DNA end is better matched by TRBJ2-7. Germline values: CDR1 SNHLY, CDR2 FYNNEI. The CDR3 extends over 14 amino acids. The CDR3 sequence is CASSEQGTPHEQYF. The CDR3 nucleotides are TGTGCCAGCAGTGAACAAGGGACCCCGCACGAGCAGTACTTC.

This clonotype was picked up a small number of times. This chain connects TRBV27 to TRBJ1-1; D gene unclear. Between the trimmed V and J ends, which lost 5 bases and 6 bases, there was a span of 22 bases. The CDR3 is made up of 16 amino acids. Germline CDR1 MNHEY, CDR2 SMNVEV (reference sequence). In nucleotides, the CDR3 is TGTGCCAGCAGTCTCTGGACCACTGGTCTCATTGCTGAAGCTTTCTTT. Translated: CASSLWTTGLIAEAFF.

The sample holds a few counts of this clonotype. This chain connects TRBV7-2 to TRBJ1-4, with D unclear. V shed 1 base and J shed 3 bases, with 12 bases lying between them. CDR3 length: 16 amino acids. Germline loops: CDR1 SGHTA, CDR2 FQGNSA. CDR3 loop: CASSLVGLSANEKLFF. In nucleotides, the CDR3 is TGTGCCAGCAGCTTAGTTGGGTTGTCAGCTAATGAAAAACTGTTTTTT.

Notes on this clonotype: The DNA is left out, because the CDR3 cannot be placed on it with certainty; the CDR3 is given as TCRdb lists it. V gene TRBV12-3 or TRBV12-4 combines with J gene TRBJ2-1; no check of the table's D call, TRBD2, against the DNA was made. The CDR3 contains 18 residues when both ends are counted. The CDR3 protein is CASSSSGLAGAWGNEQLF.

The V call is TRBV20-1, the J call TRBJ1-2, with D uncertain. The ends were cut back, 2 bases at V and 0 bases at J, with 10 bases in the middle. Looked up from germline, CDR1 is DFQATT and CDR2 is SNEGSKA (reference sequence). CDR3 length: 14 amino acids. CDR3 DNA: TGCAGTGCTAGAATGGTGAAGGCTAACTATGGCTACACCTTC. Its protein is CSARMVKANYGYTF.

V and J are TRBV10-3 and TRBJ2-7, with 8 bases fitting TRBD1. The germline V gene encodes CDR1 ENHRY and CDR2 SYGVKD. After removal of 7 bases from V and 7 bases from J, the junction contained 12 bases not matched to a gene. CDR3 size: 14 residues. The CDR3 is CAIKDRESLREQYF. The CDR3 region has the DNA TGTGCCATCAAGGACAGGGAAAGCTTACGAGAGCAGTACTTC.

This clonotype was seen at least ten times. This rearrangement joins TRBV14 to TRBJ2-5; D gene ambiguous. Trimming shortened V by 4 bases and J by 1 base, and 10 bases separated the two germline ends. The CDR3 loop spans 14 amino acids. Per the germline V gene, CDR1 is SGHDN and CDR2 is FVKESK. DNA for the CDR3: TGTGCCAGCAGCCCATCTGTCCGCCAAGAGACCCAGTACTTC. Translating gives CASSPSVRQETQYF.

Turning to this clonotype: One junction end does not reproduce the germline sequence, and a read error may be involved. This chain connects TRBV20-1 to TRBJ2-5; D is unresolved. The length of the CDR3 is 13 residues. The V gene's germline CDR1 is DFQATT and CDR2 SNEGSKA (reference sequence). CDR3 region: CSAPPGGQETRYF. The CDR3 DNA is TGCAGTGCCCCCCCTGGCGGCCAAGAGACCCGGTACTTC.

This chain uses TRBV20-1 with TRBJ2-3; 14 bases align to TRBD2. With 5 bases clipped from V and 3 bases from J, the junction kept 10 bases outside the gene matches. From germline, CDR1 is DFQATT and CDR2 SNEGSKA (reference sequence). The CDR3 runs 17 residues. CDR3 DNA: TGCAGTGCTGTAACGGGACTAGCGGGAGTTGGTACAGATACGCAGTATTTT. Protein sequence: CSAVTGLAGVGTDTQYF.

The chain links TRBV23-1 to TRBJ1-4, with 11 bases aligning to TRBD1. TRBV23-1 is an ORF, and what it does is uncertain. After removal of 2 bases from V and 8 bases from J, the junction contained 4 bases not matched to a gene. The CDR3 is 15 residues long. The CDR3 reads CASSQRTGGSEKLFF. CDR3 DNA: TGCGCCAGCAGTCAAAGGACAGGGGGCTCGGAAAAACTGTTTTTT.

The gene calls are TRBV28 and TRBJ2-7; D is perhaps TRBD1 (6 bases). Germline loops: CDR1 MDHEN, CDR2 SYDVKM. V was cut by 6 bases and J by 1 base, with 19 bases left in between. This CDR3 is built from 16 residues. CDR3 sequence (DNA): TGTGCCAGCAGCCCACCTCGCAGGGGCGCATCCTACGAGCAGTACTTC. Translating gives CASSPPRRGASYEQYF.

The chain is built from TRBV7-9 and TRBJ2-5; D is unresolved. The CDR3 is made up of 12 amino acids. Trimming cost V 7 bases and J 5 bases, with 11 bases left between them. CDR1 and CDR2 (germline): SEHNR, FQNEAQ (reference sequence). The chain's CDR3 is CASTKDGETQYF. CDR3 DNA sequence: TGTGCCAGCACCAAAGATGGGGAGACCCAGTACTTC.

Only a few counts were recorded for this clonotype. The rearrangement uses TRBV7-9 and TRBJ2-5, with D perhaps matching TRBD2 (6 bases). Germline-derived CDR1 and CDR2 are SEHNR and FQNEAQ (reference sequence). This CDR3 has 13 residues. V was shortened by 5 bases and J by 4 bases, with 11 bases between the two germline ends. The CDR3 spells CASSVAGRETQYF. CDR3 in DNA: TGTGCCAGCAGCGTTGCGGGGCGAGAGACCCAGTACTTC. Complete variable domain (other parts from reference TRBV7-9 and TRBJ2-5): DTGVSQNPRHKITKRGQNVTFRCDPISEHNRLYWYRQTLGQGPEFLTYFQNEAQLEKSRLLSDRFSAERPKGSFSTLEIQRTEQGDSAMYLCASSVAGRETQYFGPGTRLLVL.

The DNA of the CDR3 is TGCAGCGTTGTCGGCGGGAGGGCACCCCACACCGGGGAGCTGTTTTTT. Its translation is CSVVGGRAPHTGELFF. The rearrangement links TRBV29-1 to TRBJ2-2; 9 bases line up with TRBD2. Germline V gives CDR1 SQVTM, CDR2 ANQGSEA. CDR3 length equals 16 residues. The ends lost 4 bases at V and 3 bases at J; junction bases unmatched: 9.

This clonotype was counted between two and nine times. This chain links TRBV28 with TRBJ1-3; 11 nucleotides line up with TRBD1. The CDR3 contains 17 residues. After removal of 1 base from V and 1 base from J, the junction contained 3 bases not matched to a gene. Germline CDR1 is MDHEN and CDR2 is SYDVKM. As DNA, the CDR3 is TGTGCCAGCAGTTTATACGGACAGGGGGCTTCTGGAAACACCATATATTTT. Protein product: CASSLYGQGASGNTIYF.

The chain links TRBV7-3 to TRBJ2-2; possible D gene TRBD2, 6 bases. Trimming removed 4 bases from V and 7 bases from J, with 16 bases in between. From germline, CDR1 is SGHTA and CDR2 FQGTGA. This CDR3 is 15 amino acids long. The DNA of the CDR3 is TGTGCCAGCAGCTCCACGGGAGCTCAGGACGGGGAGCTGTTTTTT. It is translated as CASSSTGAQDGELFF.

V usage is TRBV7-6 and J usage is TRBJ2-2; D remains unclear. CDR1 SGHVS and CDR2 FNYEAQ come from the germline V gene. The CDR3 sequence is 15 residues long. Trimming shortened V by 3 bases and J by 5 bases, and 13 bases separated the two germline ends. The CDR3: CASSFLAAETGELFF. DNA for the CDR3: TGTGCCAGCAGCTTTCTGGCGGCGGAGACCGGGGAGCTGTTTTTT.

Comments on this clonotype: Here the CDR3 omits its conserved ending phenylalanine or tryptophan, so a read error is the likely source. The chain couples TRBV3-1 to TRBJ1-1; perhaps TRBD1 as D (5 bases). Germline assignment: CDR1 LGHDT and CDR2 YNNKEL (reference sequence). The CDR3 spans 14 residues. Trimming took 1 base from V and 6 from J, leaving 12 bases between them. The CDR3 protein is CASSQVGRDSEAFS. The DNA for the CDR3 is TGTGCCAGCAGCCAAGTGGGCAGGGACTCTGAAGCTTTCTCT.

This clonotype has more than one count but fewer than ten. The chain employs TRBV4-2 and TRBJ2-5; 16 bases are shared with TRBD2. CDR1 and CDR2 from the germline V gene are LGHNA and YNFKEQ. The CDR3 is 19 residues long. Losses at the gene ends were 1 base for V and 4 bases for J; bases not matched to a gene: 9. The CDR3 protein is CASSQGGLAGGPLLETQYF. CDR3 in DNA: TGTGCCAGCAGCCAAGGGGGACTAGCGGGAGGGCCATTATTAGAGACCCAGTACTTC.

The sample holds one count of this clonotype. This chain uses TRBV11-2 with TRBJ2-1; 7 bases align to TRBD2. V gave up 3 bases and J gave up 2 bases; unmatched junction bases: 1. The CDR3 spans 14 residues. Germline V gene lookup returns CDR1 SGHAT and CDR2 FQNNGV. This chain's CDR3 is CASSFTSAYNEQFF. DNA for the CDR3: TGTGCCAGCAGCTTTACTAGCGCCTACAATGAGCAGTTCTTC.

This rearrangement joins TRBV27 to TRBJ2-3, with 10 positions matching TRBD1. V was clipped by 8 bases and J by 6 bases; unmatched bases: 5. This CDR3 spans 13 amino acids. Germline values: CDR1 MNHEY, CDR2 SMNVEV (reference sequence). The CDR3 is CASWDRGTDTQYF. In nucleotides, the CDR3 is TGTGCCAGCTGGGACAGGGGAACCGATACGCAGTATTTT.

This clonotype was seen more than once but under ten times. The CDR3: CASRRKSEETQYF. For the CDR3, the DNA is TGCGCCAGCAGACGGAAGTCGGAGGAGACCCAGTACTTC. The V and J genes are TRBV5-1 and TRBJ2-5; D is undetermined. Germline-derived CDR1 and CDR2 are SGHRS and YFSETQ. The CDR3 is 13 amino acids. V lost 5 bases and J 5 bases, leaving 13 bases between the germline ends. Full variable domain (rest looked up from reference TRBV5-1 and TRBJ2-5): KAGVTQTPRYLIKTRGQQVTLSCSPISGHRSVSWYQQTPGQGLQFLFEYFSETQRNKGNFPGRFSGRQFSNSRSEMNVSTLELGDSALYLCASRRKSEETQYFGPGTRLLVL.

This clonotype came up a few times. This chain connects TRBV5-1 to TRBJ1-6; D possibly corresponds to TRBD1 (5 bases). Germline V gene data show CDR1 as SGHRS and CDR2 as YFSETQ. Trimming cost V 2 bases and J 10 bases, with 22 bases left between them. The CDR3 has 17 residues. CDR3 DNA sequence: TGCGCCAGCAGCTTTTTCTCTCAGGGAGTCGTTGGGTCACCCCTCCACTTT. As protein: CASSFFSQGVVGSPLHF.

V is TRBV20-1 and J is TRBJ2-3; 7 nucleotides line up with TRBD2. The CDR3 totals 14 residues. Germline V CDR1 and CDR2: DFQATT, SNEGSKA (reference sequence). The V gene end was trimmed by 5 bases and the J gene end by 1 base; junction bases not matched to a gene: 6. The CDR3 region is CSAGGSTGTDTQYF. As DNA, the CDR3 is TGCAGTGCTGGCGGGAGCACAGGCACAGATACGCAGTATTTT.